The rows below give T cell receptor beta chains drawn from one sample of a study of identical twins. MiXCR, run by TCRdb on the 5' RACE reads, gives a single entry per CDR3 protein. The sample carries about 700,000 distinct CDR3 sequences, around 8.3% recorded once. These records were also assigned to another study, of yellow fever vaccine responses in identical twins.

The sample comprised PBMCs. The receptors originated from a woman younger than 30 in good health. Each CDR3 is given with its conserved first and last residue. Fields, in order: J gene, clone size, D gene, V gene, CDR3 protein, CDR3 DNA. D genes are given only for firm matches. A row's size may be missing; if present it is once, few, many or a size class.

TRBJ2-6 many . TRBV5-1 CASSLERSGANVLTF TGTGCCAGCAGCTTAGAACGCTCTGGGGCCAACGTCCTGACTTTC
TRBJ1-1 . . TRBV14 CASSQAGMGAFF TGTGCCAGCAGCCAGGCGGGGATGGGGGCTTTCTTT
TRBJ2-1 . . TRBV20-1 CSADVPRASYNEQFF TGCAGTGCCGACGTCCCACGGGCCTCCTACAATGAGCAGTTCTTC
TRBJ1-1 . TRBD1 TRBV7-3 CASSLNPRGLGTEAFF TGTGCCAGCAGCCTAAACCCCAGGGGGTTGGGCACTGAAGCTTTCTTT
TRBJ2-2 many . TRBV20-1 CSVLDWTGELFF TGCAGTGTCCTAGACTGGACCGGGGAGCTGTTTTTT
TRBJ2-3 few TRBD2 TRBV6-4 CASSETGGAGADTQYF TGTGCCAGCAGTGAAACCGGGGGGGCCGGCGCAGATACGCAGTATTTT
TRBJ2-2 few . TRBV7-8 CASSLARGRSTANTGELFF TGTGCCAGCAGCTTAGCACGTGGCAGAAGTACTGCGAACACCGGGGAGCTGTTTTTT
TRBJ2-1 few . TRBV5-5 CASSSLIEQFF TGTGCCAGCAGCTCCCTAATAGAGCAGTTCTTC
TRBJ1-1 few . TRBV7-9 CASRPGESEAFF TGTGCCAGCAGGCCCGGGGAGTCTGAAGCTTTCTTT
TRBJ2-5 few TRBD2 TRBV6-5 CASSSGLGEETQYF TGTGCCAGCAGTTCGGGACTAGGAGAGGAGACCCAGTACTTC
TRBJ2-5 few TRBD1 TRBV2 CASSDGTGGVETQYF TGTGCCAGCAGTGATGGGACAGGGGGCGTAGAGACCCAGTACTTC
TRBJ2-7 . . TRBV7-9 CASSYNPDRSSYEQYF TGTGCCAGCAGCTATAACCCCGACCGAAGCTCCTACGAGCAGTACTTC
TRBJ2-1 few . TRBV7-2 CASSPHAYNEQFF TGTGCCAGCAGCCCTCACGCGTACAATGAGCAGTTCTTC
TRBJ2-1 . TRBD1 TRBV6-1 CASRAPGTGNGGEQFF TGTGCCAGCAGGGCACCCGGGACAGGTAATGGTGGTGAGCAGTTCTTC
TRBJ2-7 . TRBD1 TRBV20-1 CSAGDRGYEQYF TGCAGTGCTGGGGACAGGGGCTACGAGCAGTACTTC
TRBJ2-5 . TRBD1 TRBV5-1 CASSLVADRGLQETQYF TGCGCCAGCAGCTTGGTAGCGGACAGGGGCCTTCAAGAGACCCAGTACTTC
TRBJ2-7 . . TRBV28 CASSLGDLKYEQYF TGTGCCAGCAGTTTGGGGGACCTTAAGTACGAGCAGTACTTC
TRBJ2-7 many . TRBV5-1 CASSLDGREYEQYF TGCGCCAGCAGCTTGGATGGCAGGGAATACGAGCAGTACTTC
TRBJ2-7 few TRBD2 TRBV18 CASSPPRGANEQYF TGTGCCAGCTCACCCCCGCGGGGGGCGAACGAGCAGTACTTC
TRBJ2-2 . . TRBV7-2 CASSLMRATTGELFF TGTGCCAGCAGCTTAATGAGGGCGACCACCGGGGAGCTGTTTTTT
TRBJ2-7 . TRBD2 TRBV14 CASSQALGLAGPLRVQYF TGTGCCAGCAGCCAAGCCTTGGGGCTAGCGGGACCCTTGAGGGTGCAGTACTTC
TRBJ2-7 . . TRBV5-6 CARSRRLSCEQYF TGTGCCAGGAGCCGCAGGCTCTCCTGCGAGCAGTACTTC
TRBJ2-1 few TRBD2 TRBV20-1 CSASRSGGSYNEQFF TGCAGTGCTAGCCGTAGCGGGGGCTCCTACAATGAGCAGTTCTTC
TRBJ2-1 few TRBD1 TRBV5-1 CASSPDRAKGNEQFF TGCGCCAGCAGCCCGGACAGGGCAAAGGGGAATGAGCAGTTCTTC
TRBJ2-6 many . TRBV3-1 CASSQESTSSGANVLTF TGTGCCAGCAGCCAAGAATCGACCAGCTCTGGGGCCAACGTCCTGACTTTC
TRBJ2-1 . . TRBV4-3 CASSQSLLAGNEQFF TGCGCCAGCAGCCAAAGTCTACTAGCTGGGAATGAGCAGTTCTTC
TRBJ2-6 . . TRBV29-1 CSVVEGSGANVLTF TGCAGCGTTGTGGAGGGCTCTGGGGCCAACGTCCTGACTTTC
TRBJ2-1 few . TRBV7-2 CASSPLGSHEQFF TGTGCCAGCAGCCCCCTAGGGAGTCATGAGCAGTTCTTC
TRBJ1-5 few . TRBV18 CASSGDTNQPQHF TGTGCCAGCTCAGGGGACACCAATCAGCCCCAGCATTTT
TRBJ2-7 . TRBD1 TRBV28 CASSSGTGLKYERYF TGTGCCAGCAGTTCCGGGACAGGACTCAAGTACGAGCGGTACTTC
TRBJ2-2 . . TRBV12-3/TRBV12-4 CASSLLVAGELFF TGTGCCAGCAGTCTCTTGGTGGCCGGGGAGCTGTTTTTT
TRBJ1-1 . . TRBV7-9 CASSLRTGWGGTEAFF TGTGCCAGCAGCTTACGAACAGGGTGGGGAGGAACTGAAGCTTTCTTT
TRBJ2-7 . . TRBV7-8 CASSLYRDTIRSSYEQYF TGTGCCAGCAGCCTATACCGGGACACGATAAGGAGCTCCTACGAGCAGTACTTC
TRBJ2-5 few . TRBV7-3 CASRSGEGGTQYF TGTGCCAGCAGATCAGGGGAGGGAGGGACCCAGTACTTC
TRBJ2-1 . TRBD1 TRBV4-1 CASSQDGQGYNEQFF TGCGCCAGCAGCCAAGATGGACAGGGATACAATGAGCAGTTCTTC
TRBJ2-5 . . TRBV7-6 CASSLRQDGAETQYF TGTGCCAGCAGCTTAAGACAGGATGGGGCAGAGACCCAGTACTTC
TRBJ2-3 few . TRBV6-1 CASLRGDTQYF TGTGCCAGCCTCAGGGGAGATACGCAGTATTTT
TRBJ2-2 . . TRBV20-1 CSARSRTGSGELFF TGCAGTGCTAGAAGTAGAACAGGGTCCGGGGAGCTGTTTTTT
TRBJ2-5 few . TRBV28 CASSSREEPRETQYF TGTGCCAGCAGTTCCCGTGAAGAGCCCCGAGAGACCCAGTACTTC
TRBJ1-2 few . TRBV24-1 CATSDSLWAGRDGYTF TGTGCCACCAGTGATTCCCTTTGGGCAGGCCGGGATGGCTACACCTTC
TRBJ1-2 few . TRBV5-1 CASSWAEVNGYTF TGCGCCAGCAGCTGGGCAGAGGTGAATGGCTACACCTTC
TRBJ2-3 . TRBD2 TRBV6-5 CASSYGLAGGTDTQYF TGTGCCAGCAGTTACGGGTTAGCGGGGGGAACAGATACGCAGTATTTT
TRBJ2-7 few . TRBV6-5 CASSYSPSDPSYEQYF TGTGCCAGCAGTTACTCTCCTAGCGACCCGTCCTACGAGCAGTACTTC
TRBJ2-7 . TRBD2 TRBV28 CASSPTSGRAKRLYEQYF TGTGCCAGCAGCCCCACTAGCGGGAGGGCTAAACGGCTATACGAGCAGTACTTC
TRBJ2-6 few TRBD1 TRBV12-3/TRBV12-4 CASKTGQGVRGANVLTF TGTGCCAGCAAAACGGGACAGGGGGTGAGAGGGGCCAACGTCCTGACTTTC